This T cell receptor beta chain was retrieved from a study of PD-1 blockade in classical Hodgkin lymphoma. The sample's time point: cycle 4 day 1 (C4D1), after about 6 weeks of nivolumab. Relapse was seen in all patients after autologous stem cell transplantation, and brentuximab vedotin exposure was variable. General study points: Unlike CD8+ TCR diversity, which did not rise significantly by C4D1, CD4+ TCR diversity did.

Germline CDR1 reads SGHRS; CDR2 reads YFSETQ. CDR3 size: 16 residues. With 3 bases removed from V and 1 base from J, the gap between germline ends came to 15 bases. Comments on this clone: Antigen specificity is unknown.

The data were produced by immunoSEQ multiplex PCR, yet TCRdb's version contains in-frame clones alone and is incomplete. Here the sample spans tens of thousands of clones, about 85% being singletons. J is TRBJ2-3 and V is TRBV5-1, with D perhaps TRBD1 (7 bases). This TCR came from a human donor with classical Hodgkin lymphoma. The sequences come from peripheral blood mononuclear cells (PBMCs), collected before the fourth cycle of nivolumab. CDR3 amino acids: CASSYQGGRGTDTQYF. The CDR3 DNA follows: TGCGCCAGCAGCTATCAGGGGGGTAGAGGCACAGATACGCAGTATTTT.